Listed below are T cell receptor beta chains from one sample, sequenced in a study of cytomegalovirus exposure and HLA in healthy donors. The method was immunoSEQ multiplex PCR; TCRdb's version includes in-frame clones alone and lacks a portion of them. The sample holds more than 95,000 clones, roughly 89% seen once. Sequencing input: PBMCs. These receptors were collected from a woman aged 18-29 years in good health and CMV-seronegative. Each CDR3 is given with its conserved first and last residue. A D gene is named only where the DNA matches it firmly. A clone size is listed for some rows: how often the clone was seen (once, few, many), or a class if it is expanded.

TGCGCCAGCAGTGAGAACCTAGCGGGGGGGCTAAGGAATGAGCAGTTCTTC CASSENLAGGLRNEQFF TRBD2 TRBJ2-1 NA TRBV10-1
TGTGCCAGCAGTCAACGGGGGGATTATGGCTACACCTTC CASSQRGDYGYTF NA TRBJ1-2 NA TRBV27
TGTGCCAGCAGTTTGGACAGTCATAGCAATCAGCCCCAGCATTTT CASSLDSHSNQPQHF NA TRBJ1-5 NA TRBV28
TGTGCCAGCAGCTTAGCCGGACAGGGCGTCTACGAGCAGTACTTC CASSLAGQGVYEQYF TRBD1 TRBJ2-7 NA TRBV7-9
TGTGCCAGCAGCTTTCGGTCCCCCACCGGGGAGCTGTTTTTT CASSFRSPTGELFF NA TRBJ2-2 NA TRBV7-2
TGTGCCAGCAGCCTTAGGTCGGGGGGGAATGAGCAGTTCTTC CASSLRSGGNEQFF TRBD2 TRBJ2-1 NA TRBV7-9
TGTGCCAGCAGCCGAAATCGGGTAGCGCCTGCCTCGAACACCGGGGAGCTGTTTTTT CASSRNRVAPASNTGELFF NA TRBJ2-2 NA TRBV9
TGTGCCAGCAGTTTTATGGAGGGGAACTCCTACGAGCAGTACTTC CASSFMEGNSYEQYF NA TRBJ2-7 NA TRBV28
TGTGCCAGCCAAGGGGCCTGGCAGGGGGATGCAACTAATGAAAAACTGTTTTTT CASQGAWQGDATNEKLFF TRBD1 TRBJ1-4 once TRBV7-9
TGTGCCAGTAGTATCTCAGGGAACACTGAAGCTTTCTTT CASSISGNTEAFF NA TRBJ1-1 few TRBV19